This T cell receptor (beta chain) was obtained from a study of T-cell memory formation after mild COVID-19. Study at large: Each donor largely had its own TCR clusters.

General study findings and limits: Memory sampled before infection contained some responding clones, suggesting cross-reactive memory joined. Still unconfirmed is whether the second-wave clones peaking on day 37 recognized SARS-CoV-2.

A remark on this clonotype: The antigen is unknown.

V was shortened by 5 bases and J by 6 bases, with 16 bases between the two germline ends. In germline, CDR1 is DFQATT, CDR2 SNEGSKA (reference sequence). The CDR3 is 13 amino acids. TCRdb re-called the 5' RACE reads with MiXCR, one entry per CDR3 protein. The table includes about 210,000 distinct CDR3 sequences, 8% to 11% detected once. The sample taken for sequencing was PBMCs or a T cell subset sorted from them (not recorded which). This chain joins TRBV20-1 and TRBJ1-1, with D tentatively TRBD1 (6 bases). This TCR was sampled from a man younger than 30 who had mild COVID-19 (a few samples of this study predate the infection). Cell type and time point are not known. The CDR3 bases are TGCAGTGCTTTATCAGGGGAAAGGGCTGAAGCTTTCTTT. Translation: CSALSGERAEAFF.